A single sample is the source of the 32 T cell receptor beta chains below, sequenced in a study of OX40 agonist ivuxolimab in advanced cancers. Produced via immunoSEQ multiplex PCR; TCRdb's table is partial and in-frame only. The table shows fewer than 80,000 clones, with 70% to 90% occurring only once. Sample: CD4+ or CD8+ T cells sorted from blood, taken in a trial of the OX40 agonist ivuxolimab. These receptor sequences come from an adult with an advanced solid tumor such as melanoma, head and neck, liver or kidney cancer.

The rearrangement links TRBV18 to TRBJ1-2; D may be TRBD1 (5 bases). V was cut by 3 bases and J by 8 bases, with 19 bases left in between. Germline values: CDR1 KGHSH, CDR2 LQKENI. This CDR3 spans 15 amino acids. The CDR3 sequence: CASSPINDGASGYTF. The CDR3 nucleotides are TGTGCCAGCTCACCGATAAACGACGGGGCATCAGGCTACACCTTC.

The chain couples TRBV6-4 to TRBJ1-2, with D perhaps TRBD1 (5 bases). From germline, CDR1 is MRHNA and CDR2 SNTAGT. V lost 4 bases to trimming and J lost 4 bases, with 10 bases between them. The CDR3 has 13 amino acids. DNA for the CDR3: TGTGCCAGCAGTGTGGGACTGTCCTATGGCTACACCTTC. This codes for CASSVGLSYGYTF.

V and J are TRBV19 and TRBJ2-5; D may be TRBD1 (5 bases). Trimming took 5 bases from V and 4 from J, leaving 14 bases between them. CDR1 is LNHDA, CDR2 SQIVND, per germline (reference sequence). This CDR3 contains 14 residues. The CDR3 region has the DNA TGTGCCAGTAGTTCCAACAGGCGGCGAGAGACCCAGTACTTC. Its translation is CASSSNRRRETQYF.

The genes are TRBV7-8 and TRBJ2-7; 8 nucleotides agree with TRBD1. V shed 6 bases and J 3 bases; nucleotides not matched to a gene: 10. The CDR3 length is 15 residues. From germline, CDR1 is SGHVS and CDR2 FQNEAQ. The DNA of the CDR3 is TGTGCCAGCAGATGGGGGACAGGCGCCTTCTACGAGCAGTACTTC. Its protein product is CASRWGTGAFYEQYF.

Only one count was recorded for this clone. This rearrangement joins TRBV6-5 to TRBJ2-7; D is undetermined. The CDR3 has 15 residues. Trimming took 4 bases from V and 4 from J, leaving 17 bases between them. Germline lookup yields CDR1 MNHEY and CDR2 SVGAGI. CDR3 sequence reads: CASSSLSGNGYEQYF. The CDR3, as DNA: TGTGCCAGCAGTTCCCTTTCCGGAAATGGGTACGAGCAGTACTTC.

The V call is TRBV6-5, the J call TRBJ2-2; TRBD2 matches at 8 bases. The ends lost 5 bases at V and 2 bases at J; junction bases unmatched: 4. In germline, CDR1 is MNHEY, CDR2 SVGAGI. The CDR3 is 15 residues long. The chain's CDR3 is CASSGAGGNTGELFF. The CDR3 bases are TGTGCCAGCAGTGGGGCGGGGGGCAACACCGGGGAGCTGTTTTTT.

This chain joins TRBV5-1 and TRBJ2-3, with 11 bases fitting TRBD2. The trim removed 5 bases at V and 5 bases at J, leaving 4 bases unmatched. This CDR3 region has 14 residues. The germline CDR1 and CDR2 sequences are SGHRS and YFSETQ. CDR3 sequence (DNA): TGCGCCAGCAGACTAGCGGGAGTTCAAGATACGCAGTATTTT. This codes for CASRLAGVQDTQYF.

The J gene is TRBJ1-2, the V gene TRBV5-8; 12 nucleotides match TRBD1. This CDR3 contains 15 residues. V dropped 3 bases and J dropped 4; count of bases not matched to a gene: 4. The germline gives CDR1 SGHTS, CDR2 YDEGEE. The CDR3 DNA sequence: TGTGCCAGCAGCTCGGGACAGGGGGCTATCTATGGCTACACCTTC. Protein: CASSSGQGAIYGYTF.

The chain has TRBV30 and TRBJ1-1; unclear D gene. CDR3 length: 15 residues. The V end lost 0 bases, the J end lost 5 bases, and 16 bases lay between the germline ends. Per the germline V gene, CDR1 is GTSNPN and CDR2 is SVGIG (reference sequence). The CDR3 here is CAWSVLAEEGTEAFF. The CDR3 region has the DNA TGTGCCTGGAGTGTACTGGCAGAGGAAGGGACTGAAGCTTTCTTT.

This clone has a handful of counts. This chain links TRBV5-6 with TRBJ2-7; D possibly corresponds to TRBD2 (5 bases). V was pared by 0 bases and J by 4 bases, with 8 bases between. Germline V gene data show CDR1 as SGHDT and CDR2 as YYEEEE. This CDR3 has 13 amino acids. DNA for the CDR3: TGTGCCAGCAGCTTGGAACTAGTTTACGAGCAGTACTTC. Translation: CASSLELVYEQYF. The complete variable domain, with remaining parts taken from reference TRBV5-6 and TRBJ2-7, reads DAGVTQSPTHLIKTRGQQVTLRCSPKSGHDTVSWYQQALGQGPQFIFQYYEEEERQRGNFPDRFSGHQFPNYSSELNVNALLLGDSALYLCASSLELVYEQYFGPGTRLTVT.

This CDR3 is CASSLRQFYNEQFF. Written as DNA, the CDR3 is TGTGCCAGCAGCTTGAGACAGTTCTACAATGAGCAGTTCTTC. V is TRBV7-3 and J is TRBJ2-1, with D perhaps TRBD1 (5 bases). The CDR3 contains 14 residues. Germline V gives CDR1 SGHTA, CDR2 FQGTGA. V lost 3 bases and J 3 bases, leaving 9 bases between the germline ends. Based on the CDR3 plus reference TRBV7-3 and TRBJ2-1, the full variable domain is GAGVSQTPSNKVTEKGKYVELRCDPISGHTALYWYRQSLGQGPEFLIYFQGTGAADDSGLPNDRFFAVRPEGSVSTLKIQRTERGDSAVYLCASSLRQFYNEQFFGPGTRLTVL.

The chain carries TRBV2 and TRBJ2-3, with 11 bases fitting TRBD2. V dropped 4 bases and J dropped 0; count of bases not matched to a gene: 9. This CDR3 has 18 residues. Germline V lookup: CDR1 SNHLY, CDR2 FYNNEI. CDR3 sequence (DNA): TGTGCCAGCAGTGGGCTAGCGGGGGGAACGACTAGCACAGATACGCAGTATTTT. Amino acid sequence: CASSGLAGGTTSTDTQYF.

The V call is TRBV6-5, the J call TRBJ1-2; 9 nucleotides agree with TRBD1. Trimming removed 7 bases from V and 8 bases from J; junction bases left unmatched: 5. This CDR3 is 12 amino acids long. CDR1 is MNHEY and CDR2 is SVGAGI in the germline V gene. In nucleotides, the CDR3 is TGTGCCAGCATTGGACAGGGGCGAGGCTACACCTTC. The encoded protein is CASIGQGRGYTF.

The chain couples TRBV4-1 to TRBJ1-4, with D unclear. CDR1 is MGHRA and CDR2 is YSYEKL in the germline V gene. This CDR3 spans 16 amino acids. With 0 bases removed from V and 8 bases from J, the gap between germline ends came to 16 bases. For the CDR3, the DNA is TGCGCCAGCAGCCAAGATCTTCCCCAGGCTTACGAAAAACTGTTTTTT. Translation gives CASSQDLPQAYEKLFF.

The chain is built from TRBV10-3 and TRBJ1-4; D might be TRBD1 (5 bases). V lost 0 bases to trimming and J lost 8 bases, with 13 bases between them. This CDR3 has 15 residues. Per germline, CDR1 ENHRY and CDR2 SYGVKD. CDR3 sequence (DNA): TGTGCCATCAGTGAGTCGAAAAAGGGGTCGGAAAAACTGTTTTTT. Amino acids: CAISESKKGSEKLFF.

The genes are TRBV10-2 and TRBJ2-2; unclear D gene. The CDR3 has 16 residues. V shed 0 bases and J shed 0 bases, with 8 bases lying between them. The germline V gene has CDR1 WSHSY and CDR2 SAAADI. For the CDR3, the DNA is TGCGCCAGCAGTGAGTCCGGGTATTCGAACACCGGGGAGCTGTTTTTT. Translated, it gives CASSESGYSNTGELFF.

This clone has only one observation. The gene calls are TRBV27 and TRBJ2-1; D may be TRBD1 or TRBD2 (6 bases each). Trimming removed 5 bases from V and 7 bases from J, with 21 bases in between. Germline V lookup: CDR1 MNHEY, CDR2 SMNVEV (reference sequence). The CDR3 contains 16 residues. In DNA, the CDR3 is TGTGCCAGCAGTAAGCGAGGGGGGACTGGGGGGAATGAGCAGTTCTTC. Protein sequence: CASSKRGGTGGNEQFF.

V usage is TRBV19 and J usage is TRBJ2-1; TRBD2 matches at 7 bases. This CDR3 is 14 amino acids long. The J segment lost 8 bases and the V segment lost 7 bases, leaving 11 bases of the junction unmatched. The V gene's germline CDR1 is LNHDA and CDR2 SQIVND (reference sequence). CDR3 residues: CASNDGGSRYEQFF. CDR3 nucleotides: TGTGCCAGTAACGACGGCGGGAGTAGGTATGAGCAGTTCTTC.

This clone was picked up one time. This sequence joins TRBV7-2 and TRBJ1-1; TRBD1 is a possible D gene (6 bases). The CDR3 runs 15 residues. V dropped 5 bases and J dropped 5 bases, with 18 bases sitting between them. CDR1 and CDR2 (germline): SGHTA, FQGNSA. In DNA form, the CDR3 reads TGTGCCAGCAGCCTCACTAAGGGGCAGGGGACTGAAGCTTTCTTT. This translates into CASSLTKGQGTEAFF.

This sequence joins TRBV9 and TRBJ2-1; D is uncertain. From germline, CDR1 is SGDLS and CDR2 YYNGEE. The CDR3 is 14 residues long. Trimming pared 0 bases from V and 5 bases from J, leaving 9 bases between. In DNA, the CDR3 is TGTGCCAGCAGCGTAGACGGTCCACACAATGAGCAGTTCTTC. Translated, it gives CASSVDGPHNEQFF.

The chain has TRBV19 and TRBJ1-5, with D maybe TRBD1 (5 bases). Germline V gene data show CDR1 as LNHDA and CDR2 as SQIVND (reference sequence). V shed 5 bases and J shed 6 bases, with 11 bases lying between them. The length of the CDR3 is 13 residues. CDR3 sequence reads: CASSRDPGQPQHF. DNA of the CDR3: TGTGCCAGTAGTCGGGACCCTGGTCAGCCCCAGCATTTT.

The chain carries TRBV28 and TRBJ2-3, with D uncertain. Germline V gene sequence: CDR1 MDHEN, CDR2 SYDVKM. CDR3 length: 16 residues. V shed 4 bases and J shed 0 bases, with 14 bases lying between them. DNA for the CDR3: TGTGCCAGCAGTTCTCCGAGCGAGTCTAGCACAGATACGCAGTATTTT. Protein sequence: CASSSPSESSTDTQYF. Variable domain in full (rest from reference TRBV28 and TRBJ2-3): DVKVTQSSRYLVKRTGEKVFLECVQDMDHENMFWYRQDPGLGLRLIYFSYDVKMKEKGDIPEGYSVSREKKERFSLILESASTNQTSMYLCASSSPSESSTDTQYFGPGTRLTVL.

The genes are TRBV6-6 and TRBJ2-7, with TRBD2 matching 7 bases. The CDR3 has 15 amino acids. V lost 6 bases to trimming and J lost 0 bases; unmatched junction nucleotides: 8. Germline assignment: CDR1 MNHNY and CDR2 SVGAGI (reference sequence). CDR3 in DNA: TGTGCCAGCAGCCTCCAAGCGGGAAGCTCCTACGAGCAGTACTTC. Translating gives CASSLQAGSSYEQYF.

The rearrangement joins TRBV15 to TRBJ1-6; weak D call: TRBD1 (5 bases). V dropped 5 bases and J dropped 10 bases, with 15 bases sitting between them. Per the germline V gene, CDR1 is LNHNV and CDR2 is YYDKDF (reference sequence). The CDR3 is 14 amino acids. The chain's CDR3 is CATSVQGEGSPLHF. The DNA for the CDR3 is TGTGCCACCAGCGTCCAGGGTGAAGGGTCACCCCTCCACTTT.

The chain combines TRBV27 with TRBJ2-3; 8 bases are shared with TRBD2. CDR3 length equals 17 residues. Germline lookup yields CDR1 MNHEY and CDR2 SMNVEV (reference sequence). The V segment lost 6 bases and the J segment 4 bases; nucleotides outside the gene matches: 15. DNA for the CDR3: TGTGCCAGCAGATACGCGGGGGGCCCTAAGGTTGCAGATACGCAGTATTTT. This translates into CASRYAGGPKVADTQYF.

This chain links TRBV27 with TRBJ2-7; possibly TRBD2 for D (6 bases). V was trimmed by 6 bases and J by 3 bases, leaving 18 bases between them. Germline-derived CDR1 and CDR2 are MNHEY and SMNVEV (reference sequence). The CDR3 covers 15 residues. As DNA, the CDR3 is TGTGCCAGCAGGCCACTAGCATCCCCAGACTACGAGCAGTACTTC. Translation gives CASRPLASPDYEQYF.

The V call is TRBV11-2, the J call TRBJ2-3; 8 bases align to TRBD2. The V and J ends lost 5 bases and 5 bases, in that order; junction bases with no gene match: 6. Looked up from germline, CDR1 is SGHAT and CDR2 is FQNNGV. The CDR3 is 14 amino acids. In DNA form, the CDR3 reads TGTGCCAGCAGCCGGGTGCTAGCGGGAGATACGCAGTATTTT. Protein product: CASSRVLAGDTQYF.

The chain recombines TRBV6-5 with TRBJ2-1; D is ambiguous. This CDR3 has 15 amino acids. Germline V lookup: CDR1 MNHEY, CDR2 SVGAGI. V was trimmed by 5 bases and J by 5 bases, leaving 16 bases between them. The CDR3 DNA is TGTGCCAGCAGTCCCCCGATGGGATGGGACAATGAGCAGTTCTTC. Residues: CASSPPMGWDNEQFF.

J is TRBJ2-2 and V is TRBV9, with TRBD2 matching over 13 bases. Germline CDR1 and CDR2: SGDLS and YYNGEE. With V trimmed by 3 bases and J by 8 bases, 1 base remained unmatched. This CDR3 is 14 amino acids long. CDR3 region: CASSGTSGSGELFF. The CDR3 DNA reads TGTGCCAGCAGCGGGACTAGCGGGAGTGGGGAGCTGTTTTTT.

In this sample, this clone turned up a few times. The chain is built from TRBV4-2 and TRBJ2-5; perhaps TRBD2 as D (6 bases). V lost 0 bases to trimming and J lost 2 bases, with 16 bases between them. Germline V CDR1 and CDR2: LGHNA, YNFKEQ. This CDR3 comprises 17 residues. The CDR3 protein is CASSQDRGSPQQETQYF. CDR3 in DNA: TGTGCCAGCAGCCAAGATCGGGGGTCCCCCCAACAAGAGACCCAGTACTTC.

V is TRBV19 and J is TRBJ2-3; tentative D call: TRBD2 (6 bases). Germline V gene lookup returns CDR1 LNHDA and CDR2 SQIVND (reference sequence). Trimming took 4 bases from V and 1 from J, leaving 6 bases between them. The CDR3 has 13 residues. The CDR3 protein is CASSSGGTDTQYF. The CDR3 region has the DNA TGTGCCAGTAGTAGCGGGGGCACAGATACGCAGTATTTT.

Turning to this clone: Within the sample, other DNA sequences also encode this same CDR3. The rearrangement uses TRBV9 and TRBJ2-3; D gene ambiguous. The CDR3 is 13 amino acids. The V end lost 3 bases, the J end lost 2 bases, and 7 bases lay between the germline ends. Looked up from germline, CDR1 is SGDLS and CDR2 is YYNGEE. The DNA of the CDR3 is TGTGCCAGCAGCGCGGACGTCACAGATACGCAGTATTTT. Protein: CASSADVTDTQYF.